A selection of T cell receptor beta chains follows, all from one sample in a study of OX40 agonist ivuxolimab in advanced cancers. The protocol was immunoSEQ multiplex PCR, while the TCRdb copy is restricted to in-frame clones and leaves out a portion. The sample holds 65,000 to 80,000 clones, around 92% seen once. Sequenced material: CD4+ or CD8+ T cells sorted from blood, taken in a trial of the OX40 agonist ivuxolimab. The receptors shown here come from an adult with an advanced solid tumor such as melanoma, head and neck, liver or kidney cancer. Both conserved end residues are part of each CDR3. D genes are given only for firm matches.

CDR3aa	v_gene	j_gene	d_gene
CASSPLDKEWVEKLFF	TRBV4-1	TRBJ1-4	.
CSVESQSSYEQYF	TRBV29-1	TRBJ2-7	.
CASSPSRTSGRVQFF	TRBV7-2	TRBJ2-1	TRBD2
CATSRDLPRGRNTQYF	TRBV15	TRBJ2-3	TRBD1
CASSTRAGGITYEQYF	TRBV28	.	TRBD2
CASSGGTDTQYF	TRBV6-4	TRBJ2-3	.
CASSQVVDFRTRSDTQYF	TRBV14	TRBJ2-3	.
CASSWARDTDTQYF	TRBV6-6	TRBJ2-3	.
CASSFAADTGELFF	TRBV11-1	TRBJ2-2	.
CASTLLGQSDSPLHF	TRBV11-2	TRBJ1-6	.
CASREGAGTEAFF	TRBV10-3	TRBJ1-1	TRBD1
CASSPPGYGYTF	TRBV28	TRBJ1-2	.
CASSLTAGAPREQYF	TRBV28	TRBJ2-7	.
CASDAGWNTEAFF	TRBV19	TRBJ1-1	.
CASSLAGPGVPTEAQYF	TRBV7-2	TRBJ2-5	.
CASSLARGLGQPQHF	TRBV5-8	TRBJ1-5	.
CASLDRDRNNSPLHF	TRBV2	TRBJ1-6	TRBD1
CATSDGGQETQYF	TRBV15	TRBJ2-5	.
CASSIVLAGVSNEQFF	TRBV19	TRBJ2-1	TRBD2
CASSLAGTPDAYTF	TRBV5-1	TRBJ1-2	.
CASTSGRANTGELFF	TRBV19	TRBJ2-2	TRBD2
CASSRDRGNTGELFF	TRBV7-3	TRBJ2-2	TRBD1
CASSPPGLTTDTQYF	TRBV28	TRBJ2-3	.
CATSRDRGTGELFF	TRBV15	TRBJ2-2	.
CASSTQGIHQDTQYF	TRBV19	TRBJ2-3	.
CAIREDPGNTEAFF	TRBV10-3	TRBJ1-1	.
CASSPLLAGAQETQYF	TRBV18	TRBJ2-5	TRBD2
CSAREWDEQFF	TRBV20-1	TRBJ2-1	.
CASSRDRWQYF	TRBV5-1	TRBJ2-7	TRBD1
CASSLVERTDTQYF	TRBV5-1	TRBJ2-3	.
CASSIGAGNGYTF	TRBV19	TRBJ1-2	.
CASSPRQARSNTGELFF	TRBV18	TRBJ2-2	.
CASRARRESNQPQHF	TRBV6-1	TRBJ1-5	.
CASSLTAGDTGELFF	TRBV7-3	TRBJ2-2	TRBD2
CASSPAGGRSGANVLTF	TRBV7-2	TRBJ2-6	TRBD2
CASSLNYNEQFF	TRBV7-9	TRBJ2-1	.
CASSPGLAGWETQYF	TRBV7-2	TRBJ2-5	TRBD2